This T cell receptor (beta chain) emerged from a study of T-cell memory formation after mild COVID-19. In TCRdb, the 5' RACE reads were re-called with MiXCR into one record per CDR3 protein. Altogether 470,000 or so distinct CDR3 sequences are present, around a quarter being singletons, with the ten largest covering around 13%. The V end was cut by 2 bases, the J end by 4 bases, with 6 bases between. Germline CDR1 reads LNHDA; CDR2 reads SQIVND (reference sequence). The length of the CDR3 is 13 residues. This clonotype appeared a few times. This chain links TRBV19 with TRBJ1-3; D gene unclear. Material for sequencing was PBMCs or a T cell subset sorted from them (not recorded which). The receptor was derived from an adult woman who had mild COVID-19 (a few samples of this study predate the infection). Cell type and time point are not known. The DNA of the CDR3 is TGTGCCAGTAGTATACAGCCCGGAAACACCATATATTTT. Translated, it gives CASSIQPGNTIYF.